This record covers a single TCR beta chain. Assay: immunoSEQ multiplex PCR; the TCRdb copy retains only in-frame clones and omits some. The table includes approximately 170,000 clones, about 91% detected once. The data were taken from a study of T cell responses to AZD1222 COVID-19 vaccine. The CDR3 runs 13 residues. V lost 3 bases, J lost 4 bases, and 6 bases lay in between. The J gene is TRBJ2-2, the V gene TRBV12-3 or TRBV12-4; D not resolved. This TCR came from an adult in good health. The sequencing used peripheral blood, collected on day 0 of AZD1222 vaccination. The CDR3 reads CASSFGGTGELFF. The CDR3, as DNA: TGTGCCAGCAGTTTCGGCGGCACCGGGGAGCTGTTTTTT.